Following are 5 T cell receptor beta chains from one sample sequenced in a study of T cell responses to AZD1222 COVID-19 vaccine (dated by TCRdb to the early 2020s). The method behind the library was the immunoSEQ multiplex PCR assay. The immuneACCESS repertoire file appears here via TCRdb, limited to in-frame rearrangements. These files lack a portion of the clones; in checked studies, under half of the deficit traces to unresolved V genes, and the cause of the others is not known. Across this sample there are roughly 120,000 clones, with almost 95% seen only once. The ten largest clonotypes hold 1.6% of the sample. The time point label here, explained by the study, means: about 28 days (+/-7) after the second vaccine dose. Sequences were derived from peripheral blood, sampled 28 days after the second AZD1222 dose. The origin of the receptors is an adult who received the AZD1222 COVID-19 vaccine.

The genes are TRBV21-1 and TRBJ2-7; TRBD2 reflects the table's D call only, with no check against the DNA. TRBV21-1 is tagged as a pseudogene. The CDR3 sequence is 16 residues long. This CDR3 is CASSKCGGALPHEQYF. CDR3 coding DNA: TGTGCCAGCAGCAAATGTGGGGGGGCGCTTCCCCACGAGCAGTACTTC.

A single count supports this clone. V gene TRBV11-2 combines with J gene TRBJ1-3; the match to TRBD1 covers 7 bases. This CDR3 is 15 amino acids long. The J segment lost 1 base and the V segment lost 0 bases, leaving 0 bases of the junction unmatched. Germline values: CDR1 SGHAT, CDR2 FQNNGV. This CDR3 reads CASSLDRGSGNTIYF. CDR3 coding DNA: TGTGCCAGCAGCTTAGACAGGGGGTCTGGAAACACCATATATTTT.

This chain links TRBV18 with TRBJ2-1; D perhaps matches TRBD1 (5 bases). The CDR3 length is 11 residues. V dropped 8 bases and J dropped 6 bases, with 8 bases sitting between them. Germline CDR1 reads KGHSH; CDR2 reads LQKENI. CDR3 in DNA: TGTGCCAGCCCAGGGCCCAATGAGCAGTTCTTC. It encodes CASPGPNEQFF.

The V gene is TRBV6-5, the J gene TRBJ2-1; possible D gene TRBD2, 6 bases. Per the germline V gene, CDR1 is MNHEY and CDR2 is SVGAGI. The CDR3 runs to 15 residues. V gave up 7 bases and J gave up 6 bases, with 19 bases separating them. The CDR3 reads CASNYEGVAVNEQFF. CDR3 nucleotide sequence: TGTGCCAGCAATTATGAAGGAGTAGCGGTCAATGAGCAGTTCTTC.

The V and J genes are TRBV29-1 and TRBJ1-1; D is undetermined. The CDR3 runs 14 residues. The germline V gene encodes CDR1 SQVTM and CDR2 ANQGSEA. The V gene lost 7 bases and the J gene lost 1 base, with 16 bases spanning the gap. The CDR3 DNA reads TGCAGCGCCCTCCCCGTGTCAGCGAACACTGAAGCTTTCTTT. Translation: CSALPVSANTEAFF.